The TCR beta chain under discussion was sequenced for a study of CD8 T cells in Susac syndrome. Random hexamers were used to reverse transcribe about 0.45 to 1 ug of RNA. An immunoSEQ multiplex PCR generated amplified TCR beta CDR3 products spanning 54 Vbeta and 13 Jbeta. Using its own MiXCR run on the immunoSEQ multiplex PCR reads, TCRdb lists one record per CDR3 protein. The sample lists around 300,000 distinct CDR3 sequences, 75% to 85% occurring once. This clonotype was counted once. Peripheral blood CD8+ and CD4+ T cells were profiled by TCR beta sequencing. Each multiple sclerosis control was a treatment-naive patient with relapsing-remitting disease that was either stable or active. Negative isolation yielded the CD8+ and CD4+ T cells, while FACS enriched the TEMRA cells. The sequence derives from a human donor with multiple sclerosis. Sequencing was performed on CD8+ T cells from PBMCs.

The CDR3 nucleotides read TGTGCCACCAGCAGAGACTTGGGACTTCAAGAGACCCAGTACTTC. Translating gives CATSRDLGLQETQYF. The chain recombines TRBV15 with TRBJ2-5; perhaps TRBD2 as D (6 bases). CDR3 length equals 15 residues. Trimming took 0 bases from V and 2 from J, leaving 10 bases between them. The germline V gene encodes CDR1 LNHNV and CDR2 YYDKDF (reference sequence).